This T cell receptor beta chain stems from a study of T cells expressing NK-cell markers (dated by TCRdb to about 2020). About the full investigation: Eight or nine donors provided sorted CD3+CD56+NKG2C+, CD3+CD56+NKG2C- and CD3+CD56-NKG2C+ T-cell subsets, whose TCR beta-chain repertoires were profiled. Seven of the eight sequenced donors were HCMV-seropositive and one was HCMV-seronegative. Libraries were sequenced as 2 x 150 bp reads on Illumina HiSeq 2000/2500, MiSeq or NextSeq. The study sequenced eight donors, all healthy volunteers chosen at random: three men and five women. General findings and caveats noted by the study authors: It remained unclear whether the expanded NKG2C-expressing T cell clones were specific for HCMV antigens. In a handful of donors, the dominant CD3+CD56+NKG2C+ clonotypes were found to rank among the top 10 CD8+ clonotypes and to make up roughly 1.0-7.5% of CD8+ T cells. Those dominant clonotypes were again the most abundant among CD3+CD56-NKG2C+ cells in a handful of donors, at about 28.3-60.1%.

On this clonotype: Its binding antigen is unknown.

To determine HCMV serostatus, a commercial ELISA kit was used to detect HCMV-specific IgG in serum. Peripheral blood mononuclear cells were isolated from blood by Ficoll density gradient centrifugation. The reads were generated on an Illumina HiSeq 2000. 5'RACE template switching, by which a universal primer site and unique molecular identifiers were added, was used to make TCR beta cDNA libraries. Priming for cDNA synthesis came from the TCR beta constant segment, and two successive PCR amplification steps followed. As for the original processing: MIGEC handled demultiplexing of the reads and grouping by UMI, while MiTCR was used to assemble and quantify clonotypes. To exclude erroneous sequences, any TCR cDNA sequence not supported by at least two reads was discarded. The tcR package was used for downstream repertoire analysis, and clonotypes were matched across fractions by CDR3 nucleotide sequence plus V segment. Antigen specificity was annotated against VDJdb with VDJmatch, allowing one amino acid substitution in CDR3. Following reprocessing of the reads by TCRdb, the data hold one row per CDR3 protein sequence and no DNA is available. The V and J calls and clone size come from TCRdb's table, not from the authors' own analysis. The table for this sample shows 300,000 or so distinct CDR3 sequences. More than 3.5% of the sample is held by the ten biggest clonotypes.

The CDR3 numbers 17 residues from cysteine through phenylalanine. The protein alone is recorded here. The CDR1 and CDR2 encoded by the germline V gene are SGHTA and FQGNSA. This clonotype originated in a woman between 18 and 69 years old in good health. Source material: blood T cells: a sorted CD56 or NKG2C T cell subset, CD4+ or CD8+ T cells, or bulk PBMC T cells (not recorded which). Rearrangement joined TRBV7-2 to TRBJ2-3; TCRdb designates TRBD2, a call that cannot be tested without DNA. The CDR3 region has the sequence CASSQFVAGRYTDTQYF.